The 24 T cell receptor beta chains reported below all come from one sample, sequenced in a study of blood T cell repertoires in COVID-19. Repertoires were generated with immunoSEQ multiplex PCR, while TCRdb's copy carries only in-frame clones and drops some. Here the sample spans roughly 200,000 clones, 85% to 90% being singletons. The specimen was PBMCs or T cells enriched from blood (not recorded which). Source of these receptors: a woman aged 40-49 years with acute COVID-19.

In the case of this clone: Germline and junction disagree at one end, which may indicate a read error. The V gene is TRBV28, the J gene TRBJ2-7, with D possibly matching TRBD2 (6 bases). The CDR3 has 12 residues. Germline loops: CDR1 MDHEN, CDR2 SYDVKM. CDR3 amino acids: CASSQKAGRTTF. CDR3 sequence (DNA): TGTGCCAGCAGCCAAAAAGCGGGCAGAACTACCTTC.

V usage is TRBV29-1 and J usage is TRBJ2-7, with TRBD1 identical over 7 bases. Germline V gene data show CDR1 as SQVTM and CDR2 as ANQGSEA. The CDR3 covers 14 residues. Trimming cost V 1 base and J 3 bases; bases outside gene matches: 6. CDR3 sequence (DNA): TGCAGCGTTGAAGCAGGGGGAAAGGGCTACGAGCAGTACTTC. Its protein is CSVEAGGKGYEQYF.

V usage is TRBV21-1 and J usage is TRBJ2-3; TRBD2, the table's D call, was not compared with the DNA. TRBV21-1 has pseudogene status. This CDR3 has 16 amino acids. The CDR3 DNA reads TGTGCCAGCAGCTCACGACTAGCGCCTAGCACAGATACGCAGTATTTT. Amino acid sequence: CASSSRLAPSTDTQYF.

V is TRBV5-1 and J is TRBJ2-7, with D perhaps TRBD1 (5 bases). From germline, CDR1 is SGHRS and CDR2 YFSETQ. This CDR3 comprises 14 residues. The V end was cut by 0 bases, the J end by 7 bases, with 14 bases between. This chain's CDR3 is CASSLEGPQREQYF. CDR3 nucleotide sequence: TGCGCCAGCAGCTTGGAGGGGCCCCAGAGGGAGCAGTACTTC.

This CDR3 reads CASSQEPGRPSGDTQYF. The CDR3 DNA reads TGCGCCAGCAGCCAAGAACCGGGGAGGCCCTCGGGAGATACGCAGTATTTT. The chain carries TRBV4-3 and TRBJ2-3; a possible D gene is TRBD2 (6 bases). Germline V gene data show CDR1 as LGHNA and CDR2 as YSLEER. V was shortened by 0 bases and J by 5 bases, with 18 bases between the two germline ends. The CDR3 contains 17 residues.

The rearrangement joins TRBV7-9 to TRBJ2-2; TRBD1 might be the D (5 bases). Trimming removed 3 bases from V and 6 bases from J, with 23 bases in between. This CDR3 spans 18 amino acids. Per germline, CDR1 SEHNR and CDR2 FQNEAQ (reference sequence). CDR3 nucleotide sequence: TGTGCCAGCAGCTTTCAAGGCCCGGACATCGGGTTTTCCGGGGAGCTGTTTTTT. Its protein product is CASSFQGPDIGFSGELFF.

The J gene is TRBJ2-1, the V gene TRBV11-2, with 8 bases that match TRBD2. This CDR3 contains 17 residues. The J segment lost 6 bases and the V segment lost 2 bases, leaving 12 bases of the junction unmatched. From germline, CDR1 is SGHAT and CDR2 FQNNGV. CDR3 DNA: TGTGCCAGCAGCTTACGCGGGGGGCTAACCGTATCCAATGAGCAGTTCTTC. The encoded protein is CASSLRGGLTVSNEQFF.

V gene TRBV2 combines with J gene TRBJ1-2; 8 nucleotides line up with TRBD1. Looked up from germline, CDR1 is SNHLY and CDR2 is FYNNEI. The CDR3 runs to 14 residues. After removal of 6 bases from V and 7 bases from J, the junction contained 10 bases not matched to a gene. CDR3 protein: CASRRGTGDFGYTF. The CDR3 region has the DNA TGTGCCAGCAGAAGGGGGACAGGTGATTTTGGCTACACCTTC. The complete variable domain, with remaining parts taken from reference TRBV2 and TRBJ1-2, reads EPEVTQTPSHQVTQMGQEVILRCVPISNHLYFYWYRQILGQKVEFLVSFYNNEISEKSEIFDDQFSVERPDGSNFTLKIRSTKLEDSAMYFCASRRGTGDFGYTFGSGTRLTVV.

The chain combines TRBV20-1 with TRBJ1-2, with a possible D match to TRBD1 (5 bases). Germline V CDR1 and CDR2: DFQATT, SNEGSKA (reference sequence). This CDR3 spans 12 amino acids. Trimming stripped 3 bases from V and 7 bases from J, with 12 bases between. This CDR3 is CSASRADSGYTF. CDR3 bases: TGCAGTGCTAGTAGGGCCGACAGTGGCTACACCTTC.

The rearrangement uses TRBV14 and TRBJ2-1; no firm D call. With 1 base removed from V and 6 bases from J, the gap between germline ends came to 10 bases. Germline CDR1 and CDR2: SGHDN and FVKESK. The CDR3 sequence is 14 residues long. As DNA, the CDR3 is TGTGCCAGCAGCCAAGTATCAGTTCCCAATGAGCAGTTCTTC. Translating gives CASSQVSVPNEQFF.

J is TRBJ2-3 and V is TRBV6-5; 8 bases fit TRBD1. V was pared by 10 bases and J by 1 base, with 10 bases of the junction left unmatched. CDR1 and CDR2 from the germline V gene are MNHEY and SVGAGI. The CDR3 spans 15 residues. The CDR3 DNA reads as TGTGCCATTCAAGACAGGGGAACGGGCACAGATACGCAGTATTTT. It yields the protein CAIQDRGTGTDTQYF.

The rearrangement uses TRBV14 and TRBJ2-7; 9 bases line up with TRBD1. Germline CDR1 and CDR2: SGHDN and FVKESK. With V trimmed by 4 bases and J by 5 bases, 9 bases remained unmatched. The CDR3 length is 15 residues. CDR3 in DNA: TGTGCCAGCAGCCCTAGGACAGGGGCTCTGAACGAGCAGTACTTC. Translating it yields CASSPRTGALNEQYF.

The chain is built from TRBV6-5 and TRBJ2-7; TRBD1 might be the D (6 bases). Germline CDR1 and CDR2: MNHEY and SVGAGI. Trimming stripped 2 bases from V and 4 bases from J, with 15 bases between. The CDR3 consists of 15 residues. As DNA, the CDR3 is TGTGCCAGCAGTTACACCCCAGGGGAAGTTTACGAGCAGTACTTC. This gives the protein CASSYTPGEVYEQYF.

The genes are TRBV19 and TRBJ2-7; tentatively, D is TRBD2 (6 bases). The germline V gene encodes CDR1 LNHDA and CDR2 SQIVND (reference sequence). Trimming removed 5 bases from V and 2 bases from J, with 13 bases in between. CDR3 length: 14 amino acids. CDR3 loop: CASSPGRETYEQYF. The CDR3 DNA reads as TGTGCCAGTAGTCCTGGACGGGAGACCTACGAGCAGTACTTC.

The chain couples TRBV7-2 to TRBJ2-5, with D possibly matching TRBD2 (5 bases). The CDR3 length is 15 residues. Germline V gene data show CDR1 as SGHTA and CDR2 as FQGNSA. Trimming pared 2 bases from V and 2 bases from J, leaving 12 bases between. The CDR3 nucleotides are TGTGCCAGCAGCTTACCAGGACTGGGACAAGAGACCCAGTACTTC. It yields the protein CASSLPGLGQETQYF. The complete variable domain, with remaining parts taken from reference TRBV7-2 and TRBJ2-5, reads GAGVSQSPSNKVTEKGKDVELRCDPISGHTALYWYRQSLGQGLEFLIYFQGNSAPDKSGLPSDRFSAERTGGSVSTLTIQRTQQEDSAVYLCASSLPGLGQETQYFGPGTRLLVL.

In its sample, this clone was seen a few times. The V gene is TRBV7-9, the J gene TRBJ2-7; TRBD1 is a possible D gene (6 bases). The V end was cut by 4 bases, the J end by 5 bases, with 21 bases between. CDR3 size: 16 residues. The germline V gene has CDR1 SEHNR and CDR2 FQNEAQ (reference sequence). CDR3 loop: CASSYTIVRGSDEQYF. CDR3 nucleotides: TGTGCCAGCAGCTATACGATCGTCAGGGGTTCGGACGAGCAGTACTTC. The full variable domain, with the rest looked up from reference TRBV7-9 and TRBJ2-7, is DTGVSQNPRHKITKRGQNVTFRCDPISEHNRLYWYRQTLGQGPEFLTYFQNEAQLEKSRLLSDRFSAERPKGSFSTLEIQRTEQGDSAMYLCASSYTIVRGSDEQYFGPGTRLTVT.

The chain joins TRBV7-2 to TRBJ2-7; a possible D gene is TRBD2 (5 bases). CDR3 length equals 13 residues. V lost 1 base, J lost 3 bases, and 7 bases lay in between. Germline values: CDR1 SGHTA, CDR2 FQGNSA. CDR3 DNA: TGTGCCAGCAGCTTAGTTGCGGGCTACGAGCAGTACTTC. Residues: CASSLVAGYEQYF.

The V and J genes are TRBV25-1 and TRBJ1-1; 7 bases align to TRBD1. The germline V gene has CDR1 MGHDK and CDR2 SYGVNS. The CDR3 is made up of 12 amino acids. V was pared by 5 bases and J by 5 bases, with 2 bases of the junction left unmatched. The CDR3 DNA reads as TGTGCCAGCAGTCGACAGGGTACTGAAGCTTTCTTT. This gives the protein CASSRQGTEAFF. Full variable domain (remainder filled in from reference TRBV25-1 and TRBJ1-1): EADIYQTPRYLVIGTGKKITLECSQTMGHDKMYWYQQDPGMELHLIHYSYGVNSTEKGDLSSESTVSRIRTEHFPLTLESARPSHTSQYLCASSRQGTEAFFGQGTRLTVV.

The V gene is TRBV28, the J gene TRBJ1-2; TRBD1 aligns across 9 bases. Germline V lookup: CDR1 MDHEN, CDR2 SYDVKM. The CDR3 is 16 residues long. V was pared by 6 bases and J by 6 bases, with 14 bases of the junction left unmatched. The CDR3: CASSPADGTGWHGYTF. CDR3 bases: TGTGCCAGCAGCCCGGCTGACGGGACAGGGTGGCATGGCTACACCTTC.

The gene calls are TRBV19 and TRBJ1-4; D might be TRBD1 (5 bases). The V end lost 6 bases, the J end lost 0 bases, and 11 bases lay between the germline ends. Germline V gene lookup returns CDR1 LNHDA and CDR2 SQIVND (reference sequence). CDR3 size: 15 residues. Written as DNA, the CDR3 is TGTGCCAGTAGGCACAGGCCGGCAACTAATGAAAAACTGTTTTTT. Amino acid sequence: CASRHRPATNEKLFF.

The chain employs TRBV7-9 and TRBJ1-3; D not certain. Germline V gives CDR1 SEHNR, CDR2 FQNEAQ (reference sequence). The CDR3 is 16 amino acids. Trimming cost V 1 base and J 0 bases, with 10 bases left between them. The CDR3 here is CASSLGGPISGNTIYF. The CDR3 DNA sequence: TGTGCCAGCAGCTTAGGAGGCCCAATCTCTGGAAACACCATATATTTT. The whole variable domain, remainder taken from reference TRBV7-9 and TRBJ1-3, is DTGVSQNPRHKITKRGQNVTFRCDPISEHNRLYWYRQTLGQGPEFLTYFQNEAQLEKSRLLSDRFSAERPKGSFSTLEIQRTEQGDSAMYLCASSLGGPISGNTIYFGEGSWLTVV.

The chain is built from TRBV6-1 and TRBJ2-7, with 9 bases that match TRBD1. Germline values: CDR1 MNHNS, CDR2 SASEGT. With 4 bases clipped from V and 6 bases from J, the junction kept 13 bases outside the gene matches. The CDR3 consists of 16 residues. In nucleotides, the CDR3 is TGTGCCAGCAGTGGGGTCGGGGACAGGGCCAGTGGCGAGCAGTACTTC. Translation gives CASSGVGDRASGEQYF.

V gene TRBV10-3 combines with J gene TRBJ2-1; 7 bases agree with TRBD2. With 2 bases clipped from V and 6 bases from J, the junction kept 10 bases outside the gene matches. The germline V gene encodes CDR1 ENHRY and CDR2 SYGVKD. This CDR3 has 16 amino acids. Here the CDR3 DNA reads TGTGCCATCAGTGAGAGGGCTGGCGGGAGTGGCAATGAGCAGTTCTTC. Translated, it gives CAISERAGGSGNEQFF.

This rearrangement joins TRBV7-9 to TRBJ2-3; 12 bases line up with TRBD2. In germline, CDR1 is SEHNR, CDR2 FQNEAQ (reference sequence). The CDR3 spans 16 residues. J was trimmed by 4 bases and V by 3 bases; bases with no gene match: 5. The CDR3 DNA sequence: TGTGCCAGCAGCTTTTCCACTAGCGGGGGGTCAGATACGCAGTATTTT. Protein product: CASSFSTSGGSDTQYF. Filled out from reference TRBV7-9 and TRBJ2-3, the complete variable domain reads DTGVSQNPRHKITKRGQNVTFRCDPISEHNRLYWYRQTLGQGPEFLTYFQNEAQLEKSRLLSDRFSAERPKGSFSTLEIQRTEQGDSAMYLCASSFSTSGGSDTQYFGPGTRLTVL.